This TCR beta chain was identified during a study of technical replicates of blood from several donors. Sequenced by immunoSEQ multiplex PCR; TCRdb stores in-frame clones only, minus some. Of approximately 76,000 clones listed, over 75% are singletons. The CDR3 consists of 14 residues. Losses at the gene ends were 6 bases for V and 2 bases for J; bases not matched to a gene: 3. In germline, CDR1 is MNHEY, CDR2 SMNVEV (reference sequence). A few counts support this clone. Sequencing was performed on T cells isolated from PBMCs. This receptor was obtained from a human donor in good health. J is TRBJ2-7 and V is TRBV27, with 11 nucleotides matching TRBD1. The CDR3 loop is CASRPGQGAYEQYF. DNA of the CDR3: TGTGCCAGCAGACCGGGACAGGGGGCCTACGAGCAGTACTTC.